The 27 T cell receptor beta chains given below trace back to one sample, sequenced in a study of beta chain features in type 1 diabetes (dated 2018 in TCRdb). Libraries were built with the immunoSEQ multiplex PCR assay. The entire amount of isolated RNA was reverse transcribed using the High Capacity cDNA Reverse Transcription Kit, so the sequenced TCRB transcripts were expressed ones. TCRdb retrieved this table from immuneACCESS and kept in-frame rearrangements only. Not all clones are present; in checked studies, unresolved V genes account for under half, and no reason is known for the remainder. The sample has around 500,000 clones on record, 11% of them singletons. The ten top clones hold approximately 0.05% of the sample. The specimen was naive CD4+ T cells from blood. The cell subset or site label here, explained by the study, means: true naive CD4+ T cells. The receptors stem from a young woman in good health.

This chain joins TRBV6-5 and TRBJ1-1, with TRBD1 matching 8 bases. Germline V gene data show CDR1 as MNHEY and CDR2 as SVGAGI. The CDR3 totals 15 residues. Trimming took 5 bases from V and 1 from J; bases not matched to a gene: 6. CDR3 sequence reads: CASSNAGGRNTEAFF. In DNA, the CDR3 is TGTGCCAGCAGTAACGCAGGGGGCAGGAACACTGAAGCTTTCTTT.

The chain couples TRBV7-9 to TRBJ2-5, with a possible D match to TRBD2 (6 bases). Trimming stripped 5 bases from V and 0 bases from J, with 10 bases between. Germline values: CDR1 SEHNR, CDR2 FQNEAQ (reference sequence). The CDR3 consists of 14 residues. The CDR3 DNA sequence: TGTGCCAGCAGCCCAGGAGGGCACCAAGAGACCCAGTACTTC. Its protein is CASSPGGHQETQYF.

The genes are TRBV15 and TRBJ2-1, with D uncertain. V dropped 1 base and J dropped 1 base, with 11 bases sitting between them. Per the germline V gene, CDR1 is LNHNV and CDR2 is YYDKDF (reference sequence). The CDR3 runs 16 residues. In nucleotides, the CDR3 is TGTGCCACCAGCAGAGTGGTTATCTCGTCCTACAATGAGCAGTTCTTC. Its protein is CATSRVVISSYNEQFF.

Many counts were recorded for this clone. The chain joins TRBV29-1 to TRBJ2-4; D is uncertain. CDR1 and CDR2 (germline): SQVTM, ANQGSEA. Trimming cost V 0 bases and J 0 bases, with 6 bases left between them. The CDR3 spans 14 residues. The CDR3 region has the DNA TGCAGCGTTGAAGACCCCCTAGCCAAAAACATTCAGTACTTC. Translating gives CSVEDPLAKNIQYF.

In this sample, this clone turned up a few times. The rearrangement joins TRBV19 to TRBJ2-1; no reliable D call. V was pared by 8 bases and J by 4 bases, with 18 bases between. The CDR3 sequence is 15 residues long. Germline loops: CDR1 LNHDA, CDR2 SQIVND (reference sequence). The CDR3 spells CASSFFPSRYNEQFF. In nucleotides, the CDR3 is TGTGCCAGTTCTTTCTTTCCCTCCCGATACAATGAGCAGTTCTTC.

This clone turned up a few times. Here the CDR3 reads CASGNLAGGSETQYF. CDR3 nucleotide sequence: TGTGCCAGCGGAAATCTAGCGGGAGGCTCAGAGACCCAGTACTTC. V is TRBV11-1 and J is TRBJ2-5, with 11 bases aligning to TRBD2. Germline V lookup: CDR1 SGHAT, CDR2 FQDESV (reference sequence). CDR3 length equals 15 residues. The ends lost 8 bases at V and 4 bases at J; junction bases unmatched: 9.

The gene calls are TRBV4-1 and TRBJ1-2; TRBD1 matches 7 bases. The V gene end was trimmed by 2 bases and the J gene end by 2 bases; junction bases not matched to a gene: 8. In germline, CDR1 is MGHRA, CDR2 YSYEKL. This CDR3 comprises 16 residues. In nucleotides, the CDR3 is TGCGCCAGCAGCCAACCCTCCCAGGGGGGGAACTATGGCTACACCTTC. This encodes CASSQPSQGGNYGYTF.

In its sample, this clone was seen many times. The J gene is TRBJ2-4, the V gene TRBV28; D possibly corresponds to TRBD1 (5 bases). V was clipped by 2 bases and J by 10 bases, with 6 bases between them. This CDR3 has 11 amino acids. Germline CDR1 reads MDHEN; CDR2 reads SYDVKM. The CDR3 sequence is CASSLQGIQYF. The CDR3 nucleotides are TGTGCCAGCAGTTTACAGGGAATTCAGTACTTC.

The chain couples TRBV27 to TRBJ1-6; D is perhaps TRBD1 (5 bases). Germline assignment: CDR1 MNHEY and CDR2 SMNVEV (reference sequence). This CDR3 is built from 14 residues. V gave up 8 bases and J gave up 10 bases, with 18 bases separating them. As DNA, the CDR3 is TGTGCCAGCGCAGGGCCCGGGGCTCGATCACCCCTCCACTTT. It is translated as CASAGPGARSPLHF.

This clone appeared a few times. The J gene is TRBJ2-5, the V gene TRBV29-1; D call uncertain. This CDR3 is 11 amino acids long. Trimming removed 2 bases at V and 5 bases at J, with 6 bases between. Germline-derived CDR1 and CDR2 are SQVTM and ANQGSEA. The DNA for the CDR3 is TGCAGCGTTGAACAGACCGAGACCCAGTACTTC. Its protein product is CSVEQTETQYF.

The rearrangement links TRBV28 to TRBJ2-5; D is unclear. Germline V lookup: CDR1 MDHEN, CDR2 SYDVKM. V lost 7 bases to trimming and J lost 6 bases, with 12 bases between them. The CDR3 is 12 residues long. The DNA of the CDR3 is TGTGCCAGCAACTTCCGTGACCAGACCCAGTACTTC. Its translation is CASNFRDQTQYF.

The chain joins TRBV6-5 to TRBJ1-4; D call uncertain. Germline assignment: CDR1 MNHEY and CDR2 SVGAGI. The CDR3 spans 16 residues. Deletions cut 0 bases from V and 0 bases from J, with 8 bases between. CDR3 protein: CASSYSWTATNEKLFF. CDR3 in DNA: TGTGCCAGCAGTTACTCCTGGACTGCAACTAATGAAAAACTGTTTTTT.

CDR3 DNA: TGTGCCAGCAGCCAAGATAGGCGATGGCCCCAGCATTTT. This translates into CASSQDRRWPQHF. This chain links TRBV14 with TRBJ1-5; D unclear. Germline-derived CDR1 and CDR2 are SGHDN and FVKESK. The V end was cut by 0 bases, the J end by 9 bases, with 9 bases between. This CDR3 is built from 13 residues.

This clone occurred a few times. The identical CDR3 is also encoded by other nucleotide sequences in the sample. This chain connects TRBV15 to TRBJ2-2, with D perhaps assigned TRBD1 or TRBD2 (5 bases each). Trimming removed 1 base from V and 2 bases from J, with 8 bases in between. This CDR3 has 15 residues. Germline V CDR1 and CDR2: LNHNV, YYDKDF (reference sequence). CDR3 residues: CATSRAGRNTGELFF. The CDR3 nucleotides read TGTGCCACCAGCAGAGCGGGACGTAACACCGGGGAGCTGTTTTTT.

This chain links TRBV7-2 with TRBJ2-3; D unresolved. Deletions cut 5 bases from V and 6 bases from J, with 12 bases between. This CDR3 has 13 amino acids. The germline V gene encodes CDR1 SGHTA and CDR2 FQGNSA. CDR3 region: CASSQRSVDTQYF. The CDR3 DNA sequence: TGTGCCAGCAGCCAACGGAGCGTGGATACGCAGTATTTT.

The genes are TRBV4-1 and TRBJ2-5, with 8 positions matching TRBD1. The CDR3 sequence is 17 residues long. Germline CDR1 reads MGHRA; CDR2 reads YSYEKL. Trimming removed 2 bases from V and 5 bases from J; junction bases left unmatched: 13. CDR3 sequence reads: CASSQPGTGLRRETQYF. Here the CDR3 DNA reads TGCGCCAGCAGCCAACCCGGGACAGGCCTGCGTCGGGAGACCCAGTACTTC.

This clone was recorded a few times. The CDR3 DNA is TGTGCCAGCAGCCAAGCCCAGGGGCGGGACACTGAAGCTTTCTTT. Its protein is CASSQAQGRDTEAFF. The chain uses TRBV4-2 and TRBJ1-1; possibly TRBD1 for D (6 bases). V lost 1 base and J 3 bases, leaving 12 bases between the germline ends. CDR1 and CDR2 from the germline V gene are LGHNA and YNFKEQ. The CDR3 consists of 15 residues.

The rearrangement joins TRBV5-4 to TRBJ2-1, with D possibly being TRBD2 (5 bases). Germline-derived CDR1 and CDR2 are SGHNT and YYREEE (reference sequence). This CDR3 region has 17 residues. The germline V and J ends were trimmed by 4 bases and 3 bases, with 20 bases remaining between them. CDR3 nucleotide sequence: TGTGCCAGCAGCCCACTTGGTGGAGCGGAAAGCTACAATGAGCAGTTCTTC. Translating gives CASSPLGGAESYNEQFF.

This clone showed up just a few times. V usage is TRBV9 and J usage is TRBJ2-1; TRBD2 agrees at 10 bases. The CDR3 spans 18 residues. Per the germline V gene, CDR1 is SGDLS and CDR2 is YYNGEE. The V and J ends lost 0 bases and 0 bases, in that order; junction bases with no gene match: 6. The CDR3 DNA reads TGTGCCAGCAGCGTAGGACTAGCGGGTGGTAGCTCCTACAATGAGCAGTTCTTC. This sequence encodes CASSVGLAGGSSYNEQFF.

This clone was found a few times. V and J are TRBV6-5 and TRBJ2-3, with TRBD1 matching 7 bases. The CDR3 runs 14 residues. The germline gives CDR1 MNHEY, CDR2 SVGAGI. V was clipped by 8 bases and J by 4 bases; unmatched bases: 9. The DNA for the CDR3 is TGTGCCAGCGTCGACAGGGCTGGGGCAGATACGCAGTATTTT. Its translation is CASVDRAGADTQYF.

This clone has just a few counts. The gene calls are TRBV9 and TRBJ2-2; D is uncertain. Germline CDR1 SGDLS, CDR2 YYNGEE. With 0 bases removed from V and 1 base from J, the gap between germline ends came to 7 bases. This CDR3 is 15 amino acids long. CDR3 protein: CASSVVQQNTGELFF. In DNA form, the CDR3 reads TGTGCCAGCAGCGTAGTACAGCAGAACACCGGGGAGCTGTTTTTT.

The CDR3 sequence: CASSLQGYTEAFF. CDR3 in DNA: TGCGCCAGCAGCTTGCAGGGCTACACTGAAGCTTTCTTT. V and J are TRBV5-1 and TRBJ1-1, with a weak D call TRBD1 (5 bases). Trimming removed 1 base from V and 3 bases from J, with 7 bases in between. This CDR3 has 13 residues. Germline V CDR1 and CDR2: SGHRS, YFSETQ.

This clone has just a few counts. J is TRBJ2-3 and V is TRBV5-4; TRBD2 might be the D (6 bases). Trimming removed 5 bases from V and 0 bases from J, with 16 bases in between. CDR3 length: 16 amino acids. Per the germline V gene, CDR1 is SGHNT and CDR2 is YYREEE (reference sequence). The CDR3 DNA is TGTGCCAGCAGTCCACCTATGGCGGGAAGCACAGATACGCAGTATTTT. Its protein is CASSPPMAGSTDTQYF. The variable domain in full, with the rest retrieved from reference TRBV5-4 and TRBJ2-3, is ETGVTQSPTHLIKTRGQQVTLRCSSQSGHNTVSWYQQALGQGPQFIFQYYREEENGRGNFPPRFSGLQFPNYSSELNVNALELDDSALYLCASSPPMAGSTDTQYFGPGTRLTVL.

The chain has TRBV5-6 and TRBJ2-4; D is perhaps TRBD1 (6 bases). Germline values: CDR1 SGHDT, CDR2 YYEEEE. V lost 0 bases to trimming and J lost 0 bases, with 13 bases between them. This CDR3 has 17 residues. The CDR3 DNA reads TGTGCCAGCAGCTTGGGACAGGAGAGTCTAGCCAAAAACATTCAGTACTTC. Its translation: CASSLGQESLAKNIQYF. Variable domain in full (rest from reference TRBV5-6 and TRBJ2-4): DAGVTQSPTHLIKTRGQQVTLRCSPKSGHDTVSWYQQALGQGPQFIFQYYEEEERQRGNFPDRFSGHQFPNYSSELNVNALLLGDSALYLCASSLGQESLAKNIQYFGAGTRLSVL.

This clone was seen a handful of times. This chain connects TRBV18 to TRBJ2-5; perhaps D is TRBD1 or TRBD2 (6 bases each). This CDR3 is 15 amino acids long. CDR1 and CDR2 (germline): KGHSH, LQKENI. Trimming removed 2 bases from V and 0 bases from J, with 10 bases in between. CDR3 residues: CASSPKGGHQETQYF. DNA for the CDR3: TGTGCCAGCTCACCAAAGGGGGGTCACCAAGAGACCCAGTACTTC.

This clone has more than one count but fewer than ten. The rearrangement joins TRBV29-1 to TRBJ1-1, with TRBD1 as a possible D gene (5 bases). This CDR3 comprises 12 residues. V was trimmed by 7 bases and J by 4 bases, leaving 13 bases between them. Germline lookup yields CDR1 SQVTM and CDR2 ANQGSEA. The CDR3 DNA reads TGCAGCGGGCAGAACACAGGCACTGAAGCTTTCTTT. This gives the protein CSGQNTGTEAFF.

The V call is TRBV18, the J call TRBJ2-5, with 8 bases lining up with TRBD2. CDR3 length equals 15 residues. V lost 6 bases, J lost 2 bases, and 8 bases stayed unmatched. CDR1 is KGHSH, CDR2 LQKENI, per germline. For the CDR3, the DNA is TGTGCCAGCTCCAAGCGGGAGAAGATGCAAGAGACCCAGTACTTC. Its translation: CASSKREKMQETQYF.